This T cell receptor (beta chain) comes out of a study of Graves' ophthalmopathy and Graves' hyperthyroidism. Overall study results and limits: Using a 13-signature model, the authors split ophthalmopathy from stable hyperthyroidism, with 85% to 90% sensitivity and around 76% specificity. In blood appeared most of the expanded thyroid clonotypes whose frequency exceeded 0.001.

RNA transcripts served as template for amplifying TCR beta CDR3 sequences. A first-round RT-PCR used HTBI primers, followed by a second-round multiplex PCR. TCRdb fed the multiplex PCR reads into MiXCR, producing one record per CDR3 protein. The repertoire includes 200,000 to 250,000 distinct CDR3 sequences, 20% to 25% of them detected once, and about 46% sits in the top ten. The CDR3 is made up of 13 amino acids. With 4 bases removed from V and 2 bases from J, the gap between germline ends came to 9 bases. CDR1 and CDR2 from the germline V gene are MNHNS and SASEGT. Diagnosis was based on clinical symptoms, serum thyroxine, TRAb, thyroid ultrasound and orbital computed tomography. PBMCs had their origin in fresh peripheral blood (about 10 ml). As to this clonotype: The antigen is unknown.

The sample comprised peripheral blood. This clonotype originated in a woman between 45 and 60 years old with Graves' ophthalmopathy. The gene calls are TRBV6-1 and TRBJ2-7; D is tentatively TRBD1 or TRBD2 (5 bases each). CDR3 in amino acids: CASSARGAYEQYF. CDR3 DNA: TGTGCCAGCAGTGCTAGGGGAGCCTACGAGCAGTACTTC.